This T cell receptor beta chain stems from a study of T-cell memory formation after mild COVID-19 (dated by TCRdb to the early 2020s). The study in broad terms: TCR sequence clusters from the two donors were largely donor specific. In two donors, T-cell clones that expanded and contracted after mild COVID-19 were followed by sequencing TCRalpha and TCRbeta repertoires longitudinally. Two young, previously healthy adult volunteers, one female and one male, were included in the cohort. Broad study findings and their caveats: Contracting CD4+ clones were found mainly in CM and EM memory subsets, while CD8+ clones were enriched in EMRA. The study covered only two mild cases, and larger cohorts including severe cases with pre-infection samples were considered necessary. Some responding clones were found in pre-infection memory, which suggests that pre-existing cross-reactive memory T cells took part in the SARS-CoV-2 response. SARS-CoV-2 specificity of the second-wave clones peaking on day 37 was not confirmed. Balanced CD4/CD8 phenotypes were observed for clones contracting from day 15 to 85, whereas a bias towards CD4+ was observed for a second wave of clones expanding from day 15 to 37.

The sequencer listed for this sample is Illumina NovaSeq 6000. Using 5'RACE with constant-segment primers, TCRalpha and TCRbeta cDNA libraries were constructed, with sample barcodes and unique molecular identifiers added in the process. Trizol reagent was used to extract RNA from every sample. Libraries were amplified in two PCR steps, with a second sample barcode and Illumina TruSeq adapters added in the second step. Sequencing of the libraries was done on an Illumina NovaSeq, producing 2 x 150 bp paired-end reads. In the paper's pipeline: Reads were demultiplexed and collapsed into UMI-guided consensus sequences with migec v1.2.7. Using mixcr v2.1.11, UMI consensuses were aligned to TRA and TRB V and J templates and then assembled into clonotypes. Expanded or contracted clonotypes were those called significant by both edgeR and NoisET, with noise models trained on biological replicates. For edgeR calls, a false discovery rate-adjusted p below 0.01 and a log2 fold-change threshold of 1 were applied. As an exploratory analysis of dynamics, max-normalized trajectories of the 1000 most abundant clonotypes were examined with PCA combined with hierarchical clustering. Each responding clone was given a CD4 or CD8 phenotype based on the CD4+ and CD8+ repertoires, which had been sequenced separately. TCRdb's own reprocessing of the public reads used fastp at Q25 and MiXCR and kept productive beta chains. All rows with the same CDR3 protein become a single entry with the most common DNA and genes. None of the V and J calls come from the authors' own analysis; TCRdb made them. The sample table contains around 30,000 distinct CDR3 sequences; only one count was recorded for roughly 12% of them. The ten largest clones capture roughly 15% of the sample.

The V and J ends are trimmed by 3 bases and 6 bases, leaving 16 bases between them. In the germline V gene, CDR1 corresponds to SGHRS and CDR2 to YFSETQ. The CDR3 has 15 amino acids, counting the end cysteine and phenylalanine. Only the CDR3 DNA stays, 45 bases, in frame from base 1. This clonotype has ten or more counts. Its antigen is unknown. Base-call qualities are not available, and no considerably larger clone is one nucleotide away. Ficoll-Paque density gradient centrifugation was the method used to isolate PBMCs. Sequenced sample: PBMCs or a T cell subset sorted from them (not recorded which). This clonotype was obtained from an adult woman who had mild COVID-19 (a few samples of this study predate the infection). The sample titles of this study are shuffled in the database, so cell type and time point are left out; the donor was told from shared clones. This chain is built from TRBV5-1 and TRBJ2-1; possibly the D gene is TRBD2, per 6 matching bases. The CDR3 sequence is CASSYGGGSGNEQFF. The nucleotide sequence is TGCGCCAGCAGCTATGGGGGAGGATCAGGCAATGAGCAGTTCTTC.